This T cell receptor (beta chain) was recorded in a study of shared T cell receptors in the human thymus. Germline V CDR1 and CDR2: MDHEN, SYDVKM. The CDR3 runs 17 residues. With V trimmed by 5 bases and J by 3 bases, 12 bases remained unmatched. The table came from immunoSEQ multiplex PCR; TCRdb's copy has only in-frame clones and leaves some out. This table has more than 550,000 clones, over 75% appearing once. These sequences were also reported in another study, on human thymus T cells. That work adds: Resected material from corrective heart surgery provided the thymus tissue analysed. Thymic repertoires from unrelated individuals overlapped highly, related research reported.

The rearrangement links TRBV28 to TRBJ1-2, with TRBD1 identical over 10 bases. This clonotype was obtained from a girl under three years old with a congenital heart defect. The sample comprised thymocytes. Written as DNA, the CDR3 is TGTGCCAGCAGTATAGAGACAGGGGGCGGTATTTACTATGGCTACACCTTC. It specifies CASSIETGGGIYYGYTF.